Reported below is one TCR beta chain. This specimen comes from a study of blood T cell repertoires in COVID-19. The ends lost 4 bases at V and 4 bases at J; junction bases unmatched: 7. Germline-derived CDR1 and CDR2 are LGHDT and YNNKEL (reference sequence). This CDR3 spans 14 amino acids. Generated by immunoSEQ multiplex PCR, the TCRdb table keeps only in-frame clones and is missing some. The sample contains approximately 150,000 clones, 75% to 85% of which appear only once. J is TRBJ2-7 and V is TRBV3-1 (or the pseudogene TRBV3-2), with 7 bases matching TRBD2. The sample taken for sequencing was peripheral blood. The receptor was isolated from a woman in her 50s with acute or convalescent COVID-19. The DNA of the CDR3 is TGTGCCAGCAGCCCCGCCAGCGGGGCTTACGAGCAGTACTTC. Encoded protein: CASSPASGAYEQYF.